This T cell receptor beta chain was sequenced for a study of cytomegalovirus exposure and HLA in healthy donors. Both 60 Vbeta primers and 13 Jbeta primers went into the PCR. Here immunoSEQ multiplex PCR was the method, and the copy in TCRdb shows in-frame clones only, minus some. This sample has fewer than 150,000 clones; around 82% occur once, and the top ten carry about 5%. The origin of this receptor is a woman aged 25 to 39 in good health and CMV-seropositive. Sequenced: PBMCs.

The CDR3 here is CASSLYVGAPGELFF. CDR3 in DNA: TGTGCCAGCAGCTTATATGTGGGGGCCCCCGGGGAGCTGTTTTTT. The chain employs TRBV7-8 and TRBJ2-2, with TRBD1 as a possible D gene (6 bases). In germline, CDR1 is SGHVS, CDR2 FQNEAQ. The CDR3 has 15 amino acids. The germline V and J ends were trimmed by 2 bases and 6 bases, with 13 bases remaining between them.